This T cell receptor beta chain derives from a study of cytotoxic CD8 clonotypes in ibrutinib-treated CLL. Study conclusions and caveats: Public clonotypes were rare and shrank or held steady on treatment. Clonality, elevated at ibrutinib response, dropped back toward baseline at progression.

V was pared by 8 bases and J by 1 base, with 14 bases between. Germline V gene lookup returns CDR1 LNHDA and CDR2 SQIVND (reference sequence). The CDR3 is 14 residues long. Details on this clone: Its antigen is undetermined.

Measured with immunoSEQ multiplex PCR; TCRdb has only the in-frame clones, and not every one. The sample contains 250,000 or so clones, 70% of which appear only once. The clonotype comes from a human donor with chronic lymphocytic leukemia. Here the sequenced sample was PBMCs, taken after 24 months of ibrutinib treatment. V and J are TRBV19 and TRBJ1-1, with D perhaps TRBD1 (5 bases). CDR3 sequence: CASRARGGNTEAFF. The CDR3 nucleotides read TGTGCCAGTCGCGCCCGCGGGGGGAACACTGAAGCTTTCTTT.